The entry below gives a single TCR beta chain sequence along with its context. The antigen is not known. CDR3 size: 15 residues. Trimming took 7 bases from V and 3 from J; bases not matched to a gene: 9. CDR1 is DFQATT and CDR2 is SNEGSKA in the germline V gene (reference sequence). The data were taken from a study of T cell repertoires in cytomegalovirus infection. Study-wide background: Public TCR beta signatures indicated both CMV infection and matching HLA type. Study outcomes and limitations: Cumulative frequency (of public TCR beta family members) identified carriers of CMV plus the relevant HLA. Predominance within the ex vivo response was attributable to HLA-C-restricted CMV-specific TCR beta clonotypes.

TCRdb re-derived calls from the reads in MiXCR, one entry per CDR3 protein. The data hold 85,000 to 120,000 distinct CDR3 sequences, with 16% observed a single time. The rearrangement links TRBV20-1 to TRBJ1-3; 10 bases match TRBD1. Sequencing was performed on PBMCs. The sequence was obtained from a human donor in good health (CMV status not recorded). Some clones in this sample may be carry-over from other donors' samples. The CDR3 reads CSGGTGDPYGNTIYF. The CDR3 DNA reads TGCAGTGGAGGGACAGGGGACCCCTATGGAAACACCATATATTTT.